Included here is one T cell receptor beta chain sequence, with context. Its specificity is not known. This sample was taken from a study of beta chain features in type 1 diabetes. Whole-study findings and limits: A possible short-template PCR bias applies equally to patients and controls.

Expressed TCRB transcripts were sequenced after all isolated RNA was converted to cDNA. Mean read depth for naive, central memory and regulatory T cell samples was approximately 3.57 million reads. Generated by immunoSEQ multiplex PCR, the TCRdb table keeps only in-frame clones and is missing some. This table holds around 430,000 clones, around 30% found once. Sequenced input: naive CD4+ T cells from blood. The sequence was obtained from a man younger than 35 in good health.

CDR3 bases: TGTGCCATCAGTGAGAGAGGCAGCTCCTACGAGCAGTACTTC. Translating it yields CAISERGSSYEQYF. The V call is TRBV10-3, the J call TRBJ2-7; no reliable D call. Germline V gives CDR1 ENHRY, CDR2 SYGVKD. The CDR3 is 14 residues long. The V end lost 2 bases, the J end lost 0 bases, and 8 bases lay between the germline ends.